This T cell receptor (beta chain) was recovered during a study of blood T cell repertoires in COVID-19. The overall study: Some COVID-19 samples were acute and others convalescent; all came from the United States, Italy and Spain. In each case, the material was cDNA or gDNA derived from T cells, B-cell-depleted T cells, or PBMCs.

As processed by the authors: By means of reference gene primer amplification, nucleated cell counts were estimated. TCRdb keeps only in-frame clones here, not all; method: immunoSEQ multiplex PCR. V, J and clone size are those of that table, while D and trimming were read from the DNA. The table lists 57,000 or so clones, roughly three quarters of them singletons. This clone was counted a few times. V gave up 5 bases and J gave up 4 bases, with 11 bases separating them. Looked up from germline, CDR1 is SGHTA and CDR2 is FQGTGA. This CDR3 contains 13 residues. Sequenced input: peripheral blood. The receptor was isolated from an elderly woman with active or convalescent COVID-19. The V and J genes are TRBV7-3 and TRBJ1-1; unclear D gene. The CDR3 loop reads CASSASRSTEAFF. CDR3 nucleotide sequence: TGTGCCAGCAGCGCCAGTCGTTCCACTGAAGCTTTCTTT.